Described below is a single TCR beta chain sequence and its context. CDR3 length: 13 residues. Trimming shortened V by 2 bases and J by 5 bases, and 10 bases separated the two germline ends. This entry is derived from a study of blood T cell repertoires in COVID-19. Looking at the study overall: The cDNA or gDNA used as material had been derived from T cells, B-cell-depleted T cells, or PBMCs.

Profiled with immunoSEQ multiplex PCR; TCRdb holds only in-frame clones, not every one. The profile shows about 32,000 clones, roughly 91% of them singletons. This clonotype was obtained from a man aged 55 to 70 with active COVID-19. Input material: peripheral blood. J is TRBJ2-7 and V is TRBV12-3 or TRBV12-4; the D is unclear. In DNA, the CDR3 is TGTGCCAGCAGTTTACTCCGCCAGGACGAGCAGTACTTC. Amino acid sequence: CASSLLRQDEQYF.